These 28 T cell receptor beta chains came from one sample sequenced in a study of CD8 T cells in Susac syndrome. Reverse transcription of about 0.45 to 1 ug RNA was carried out with random hexamers. TCRdb processed the immunoSEQ multiplex PCR reads anew with MiXCR; each CDR3 protein has one entry. This repertoire shows hundreds of thousands of distinct CDR3 sequences, about 94% found once; its top ten account for about 0.14%. The sequenced sample was CD4+ T cells from PBMCs. These receptors were obtained from a human donor with Susac syndrome.

This chain joins TRBV3-1 and TRBJ2-7; 10 positions match TRBD1. J gave up 5 bases and V 0 bases, and 10 bases lay outside the gene matches. The V gene's germline CDR1 is LGHDT and CDR2 YNNKEL (reference sequence). The CDR3 has 17 amino acids. The CDR3, as DNA: TGTGCCAGCAGCCAAGATCTTGTCGGGACAGGGGCCAACGAGCAGTACTTC. As protein: CASSQDLVGTGANEQYF.

This clonotype was found once. The chain combines TRBV20-1 with TRBJ2-7, with 12 bases lining up with TRBD2. CDR1 and CDR2 (germline): DFQATT, SNEGSKA (reference sequence). The length of the CDR3 is 14 residues. J was trimmed by 6 bases and V by 7 bases; bases with no gene match: 10. The CDR3 bases are TGCAGTGGGGCTAGCGGGGGGGAAAGAGGCGAGCAGTACTTC. Translation gives CSGASGGERGEQYF.

This clonotype occurred a few times. This rearrangement joins TRBV5-1 to TRBJ1-1; TRBD1 aligns across 9 bases. The V gene end was trimmed by 0 bases and the J gene end by 5 bases; junction bases not matched to a gene: 5. The CDR3 covers 15 residues. Per germline, CDR1 SGHRS and CDR2 YFSETQ. The chain's CDR3 is CASSLEGTGKTEAFF. Here the CDR3 DNA reads TGCGCCAGCAGCTTGGAGGGGACAGGGAAGACTGAAGCTTTCTTT.

The V gene is TRBV6-2 or TRBV6-3, the J gene TRBJ1-4; D is unresolved. Germline lookup yields CDR1 MNHEY and CDR2 SVGEGT. Trimming left V 10 bases short and J 6 bases short, with 15 bases between. CDR3 size: 13 residues. The CDR3 loop reads CATRRPSDEKLFF. The CDR3 bases are TGTGCCACCCGACGGCCGTCAGATGAAAAACTGTTTTTT.

The J gene is TRBJ1-2, the V gene TRBV19, with a possible D match to TRBD1 (6 bases). The CDR3 consists of 16 residues. Deletions cut 5 bases from V and 4 bases from J, with 20 bases between. Germline-derived CDR1 and CDR2 are LNHDA and SQIVND (reference sequence). CDR3 region: CASSAPARGAAYGYTF. CDR3 sequence (DNA): TGTGCCAGTAGTGCCCCAGCTCGGGGGGCGGCCTATGGCTACACCTTC.

In its sample, this clonotype was seen a few times. The V gene is TRBV14, the J gene TRBJ2-5; possibly TRBD1 for D (6 bases). Deletions cut 0 bases from V and 7 bases from J, with 15 bases between. The CDR3 is made up of 15 amino acids. From germline, CDR1 is SGHDN and CDR2 FVKESK. The CDR3 DNA reads as TGTGCCAGCAGCCAAGATTGGGGGCCTAAGGGGACCCAGTACTTC. This encodes CASSQDWGPKGTQYF.

In this sample, this clonotype turned up once. The chain has TRBV5-1 and TRBJ2-2, with D perhaps matching TRBD2 (6 bases). The V gene's germline CDR1 is SGHRS and CDR2 YFSETQ. V dropped 5 bases and J dropped 1 base, with 12 bases sitting between them. This CDR3 contains 15 residues. CDR3 loop: CASSSGDKNTGELFF. The CDR3 nucleotides are TGCGCCAGCAGTTCGGGGGATAAGAACACCGGGGAGCTGTTTTTT. The full variable domain, rest sourced from reference TRBV5-1 and TRBJ2-2, is KAGVTQTPRYLIKTRGQQVTLSCSPISGHRSVSWYQQTPGQGLQFLFEYFSETQRNKGNFPGRFSGRQFSNSRSEMNVSTLELGDSALYLCASSSGDKNTGELFFGEGSRLTVL.

The chain is built from TRBV30 and TRBJ2-6, with D tentatively TRBD1 (6 bases). The CDR3 consists of 18 residues. Germline loops: CDR1 GTSNPN, CDR2 SVGIG (reference sequence). V was pared by 3 bases and J by 0 bases, with 18 bases between. Written as DNA, the CDR3 is TGTGCCTGGAGCCGGGGAACAGGGTCCGTCTCTGGGGCCAACGTCCTGACTTTC. This gives the protein CAWSRGTGSVSGANVLTF.

This chain joins TRBV12-3 or TRBV12-4 and TRBJ2-2; D uncertain. V lost 6 bases, J lost 4 bases, and 18 bases lay in between. This CDR3 has 16 residues. The CDR3 coding sequence is TGTGCCAGCAGCCCTCCCCGCAGGATGGGCACCGGGGAGCTGTTTTTT. Translating gives CASSPPRRMGTGELFF.

The chain carries TRBV5-1 and TRBJ2-7, with D perhaps TRBD2 (5 bases). The length of the CDR3 is 16 residues. Germline V lookup: CDR1 SGHRS, CDR2 YFSETQ. V was pared by 5 bases and J by 5 bases, with 23 bases between. The CDR3 here is CASRPSHGVLSDEQYF. Written as DNA, the CDR3 is TGCGCCAGCAGACCTTCCCACGGGGTGCTATCCGACGAGCAGTACTTC.

This rearrangement joins TRBV11-2 to TRBJ2-4, with D possibly being TRBD2 (6 bases). Trimming took 2 bases from V and 1 from J, leaving 21 bases between them. Per the germline V gene, CDR1 is SGHAT and CDR2 is FQNNGV. The CDR3 covers 19 residues. The CDR3 DNA is TGTGCCAGCAGCTTAAGGGACTCCCTAGGCCTGAGGGCCAAAAACATTCAGTACTTC. It specifies CASSLRDSLGLRAKNIQYF.

This chain connects TRBV6-6 to TRBJ2-7; TRBD1 matches 10 bases. The CDR3 runs to 13 residues. Trimming at V came to 6 bases and at J to 4 bases, leaving 3 bases not matched to a gene. The germline V gene has CDR1 MNHNY and CDR2 SVGAGI (reference sequence). The CDR3 loop is CASSDRGLYEQYF. CDR3 in DNA: TGTGCCAGCAGCGACAGGGGGCTGTACGAGCAGTACTTC.

V is TRBV11-3 and J is TRBJ2-3, with 8 nucleotides matching TRBD1. CDR3 size: 16 residues. Germline V lookup: CDR1 SGHNT, CDR2 YENEEA. The J segment lost 4 bases and the V segment lost 2 bases, leaving 8 bases of the junction unmatched. CDR3 bases: TGTGCCAGCAGCTTATTAGACCCACAGGGGGCAGATACGCAGTATTTT. Translation gives CASSLLDPQGADTQYF.

The V call is TRBV30, the J call TRBJ1-3, with TRBD1 as a possible D gene (5 bases). Germline loops: CDR1 GTSNPN, CDR2 SVGIG (reference sequence). The CDR3 has 14 amino acids. The V and J ends lost 0 bases and 2 bases respectively, with 8 bases between them. The CDR3 is CAWSVGRAGNTIYF. CDR3 nucleotides: TGTGCCTGGAGTGTGGGCAGGGCTGGAAACACCATATATTTT.

The CDR3 bases are TGTGCCAGCAGTTCTACCGGGACAGGGGTTACAGATACGCAGTATTTT. Translation: CASSSTGTGVTDTQYF. The chain is built from TRBV5-6 and TRBJ2-3, with 10 bases matching TRBD1. The CDR3 covers 16 residues. Germline V gives CDR1 SGHDT, CDR2 YYEEEE. Trimming took 5 bases from V and 3 from J; bases not matched to a gene: 9.

The genes are TRBV10-3 and TRBJ1-1; D is uncertain. Trimming removed 6 bases at V and 3 bases at J, with 11 bases between. Germline V CDR1 and CDR2: ENHRY, SYGVKD. The CDR3 sequence is 13 residues long. As DNA, the CDR3 is TGTGCCATCAGAGAGGGTGGGGACACTGAAGCTTTCTTT. Residues: CAIREGGDTEAFF.

The rearrangement joins TRBV11-1 to TRBJ2-3, with 11 bases that match TRBD2. Per germline, CDR1 SGHAT and CDR2 FQDESV (reference sequence). V dropped 2 bases and J dropped 3; count of bases not matched to a gene: 4. The CDR3 length is 16 residues. The CDR3 loop reads CASSLSTSGGTDTQYF. CDR3 bases: TGTGCCAGCAGCTTATCCACTAGCGGGGGTACAGATACGCAGTATTTT.

The V call is TRBV30, the J call TRBJ1-6; 9 bases map to TRBD1. The CDR3 runs to 14 residues. In germline, CDR1 is GTSNPN, CDR2 SVGIG (reference sequence). The V segment lost 7 bases and the J segment 2 bases; nucleotides outside the gene matches: 3. The CDR3 nucleotides are TGTGCCTTACAGGGGGCAACCTATAATTCACCCCTCCACTTT. This gives the protein CALQGATYNSPLHF.

The V gene is TRBV2, the J gene TRBJ1-1, with a tentative D call TRBD1 (6 bases). V was pared by 2 bases and J by 3 bases, with 10 bases between. This CDR3 spans 14 amino acids. Per the germline V gene, CDR1 is SNHLY and CDR2 is FYNNEI. The CDR3 coding sequence is TGTGCCAGCAGTGAATTGGGGGGCTACACTGAAGCTTTCTTT. This gives the protein CASSELGGYTEAFF.

The chain couples TRBV27 to TRBJ1-5, with D unclear. Per germline, CDR1 MNHEY and CDR2 SMNVEV (reference sequence). V gave up 8 bases and J gave up 3 bases, with 14 bases separating them. This CDR3 spans 14 amino acids. CDR3 nucleotide sequence: TGTGCCAGCTGGCTAGCCGGCAACAATCAGCCCCAGCATTTT. Translating gives CASWLAGNNQPQHF.

The CDR3 DNA follows: TGCAGCGTTGTAGAAGGGTCTCGCATGGGGCCCCAGCATTTT. It translates to CSVVEGSRMGPQHF. The V call is TRBV29-1, the J call TRBJ1-5; D is uncertain. The CDR3 is made up of 14 amino acids. Per the germline V gene, CDR1 is SQVTM and CDR2 is ANQGSEA. Trimming took off 4 bases at V and 9 bases at J, with 19 bases between the two ends.

The chain carries TRBV20-1 and TRBJ1-5; tentatively, D is TRBD1 (6 bases). The ends were cut back, 3 bases at V and 4 bases at J, with 19 bases in the middle. The CDR3 has 16 residues. Germline-derived CDR1 and CDR2 are DFQATT and SNEGSKA (reference sequence). Here the CDR3 DNA reads TGCAGTGCTAGCGAAAGGATGGGGGGCGAAAATCAGCCCCAGCATTTT. The encoded protein is CSASERMGGENQPQHF.

The CDR3 here is CSASGGSDTHNEQFF. CDR3 nucleotides: TGCAGTGCGTCAGGGGGTTCAGACACACATAATGAGCAGTTCTTC. The genes are TRBV20-1 and TRBJ2-1; 7 positions match TRBD1. V lost 6 bases, J lost 7 bases, and 15 bases stayed unmatched. Looked up from germline, CDR1 is DFQATT and CDR2 is SNEGSKA (reference sequence). The CDR3 extends over 15 amino acids.

The V and J genes are TRBV19 and TRBJ2-1; 13 bases line up with TRBD2. CDR3 length equals 18 residues. Trimming took 5 bases from V and 6 from J; bases not matched to a gene: 13. Germline V gene data show CDR1 as LNHDA and CDR2 as SQIVND (reference sequence). The CDR3 DNA reads TGTGCCAGTAGTCAACTAGCGGGGGGGTATCAGCGTCGCAATGAGCAGTTCTTC. Amino acid sequence: CASSQLAGGYQRRNEQFF.

The chain has TRBV7-9 and TRBJ2-2; a weak D match, TRBD1 (6 bases). The germline V and J ends were trimmed by 10 bases and 2 bases, with 14 bases remaining between them. This CDR3 spans 14 amino acids. The germline CDR1 and CDR2 sequences are SEHNR and FQNEAQ (reference sequence). This CDR3 reads CATKWDTNTGELFF. The CDR3, as DNA: TGTGCCACAAAATGGGACACCAACACCGGGGAGCTGTTTTTT. Full variable domain (missing parts from reference TRBV7-9 and TRBJ2-2): DTGVSQNPRHKITKRGQNVTFRCDPISEHNRLYWYRQTLGQGPEFLTYFQNEAQLEKSRLLSDRFSAERPKGSFSTLEIQRTEQGDSAMYLCATKWDTNTGELFFGEGSRLTVL.

The V and J genes are TRBV30 and TRBJ2-5, with no clear D. This CDR3 has 11 amino acids. The ends were cut back, 0 bases at V and 12 bases at J, with 11 bases in the middle. Looked up from germline, CDR1 is GTSNPN and CDR2 is SVGIG (reference sequence). Here the CDR3 DNA reads TGTGCCTGGAGTGTACTGACCGTGAAGTACTTC. Protein product: CAWSVLTVKYF.

The J gene is TRBJ2-3, the V gene TRBV7-8; D perhaps matches TRBD2 (5 bases). Germline CDR1 reads SGHVS; CDR2 reads FQNEAQ. V lost 4 bases and J 0 bases, leaving 20 bases between the germline ends. The CDR3 contains 18 residues. The CDR3 DNA follows: TGTGCCAGCAGCTCAGGAGACCGGCGGGCACCCAGCACAGATACGCAGTATTTT. Translation: CASSSGDRRAPSTDTQYF.

V usage is TRBV2 and J usage is TRBJ1-6; D is possibly TRBD1 (5 bases). The CDR3 has 15 residues. CDR1 and CDR2 (germline): SNHLY, FYNNEI. Trimming removed 2 bases at V and 6 bases at J, with 11 bases between. The CDR3 nucleotides read TGTGCCAGCAGTGAAATATCAGGGACTAATTCACCCCTCCACTTT. Amino acid sequence: CASSEISGTNSPLHF.